This paragraph reports one T cell receptor beta chain. The data belong to a study of cytomegalovirus exposure and HLA in healthy donors. In the PCR, 60 Vbeta and 13 Jbeta primers were used. TCRdb keeps only in-frame clones here, not all; method: immunoSEQ multiplex PCR. The data contain about 99,000 clones, around 77% of them singletons. CDR1 is LNHDA and CDR2 is SQIVND in the germline V gene (reference sequence). V lost 5 bases and J 4 bases, leaving 3 bases between the germline ends. CDR3 length: 11 residues. The chain employs TRBV19 and TRBJ1-5; unclear D gene. Material for sequencing was PBMCs. This receptor was obtained from a man aged 40-50 years in good health and CMV-seronegative. The CDR3 spells CASSPNQPQHF. The CDR3 DNA is TGTGCCAGTAGTCCTAATCAGCCCCAGCATTTT. The entire variable domain, with the rest obtained from reference TRBV19 and TRBJ1-5, is as follows: DGGITQSPKYLFRKEGQNVTLSCEQNLNHDAMYWYRQDPGQGLRLIYYSQIVNDFQKGDIAEGYSVSREKKESFPLTVTSAQKNPTAFYLCASSPNQPQHFGDGTRLSIL.